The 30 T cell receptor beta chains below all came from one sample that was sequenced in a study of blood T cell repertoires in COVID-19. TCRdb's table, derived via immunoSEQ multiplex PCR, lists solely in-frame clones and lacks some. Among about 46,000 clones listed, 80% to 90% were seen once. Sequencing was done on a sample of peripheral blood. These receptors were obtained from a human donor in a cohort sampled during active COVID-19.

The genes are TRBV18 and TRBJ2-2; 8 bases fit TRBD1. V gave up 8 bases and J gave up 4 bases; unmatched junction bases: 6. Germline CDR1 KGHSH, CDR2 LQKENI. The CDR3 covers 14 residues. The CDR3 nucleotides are TGTGCCAGCCGTGGACAGGGTAGCACCGGGGAGCTGTTTTTT. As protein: CASRGQGSTGELFF.

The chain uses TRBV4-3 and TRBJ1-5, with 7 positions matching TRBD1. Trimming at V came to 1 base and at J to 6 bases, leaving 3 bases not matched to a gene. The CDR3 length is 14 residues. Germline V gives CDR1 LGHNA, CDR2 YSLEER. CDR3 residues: CASSQGQGRQPQHF. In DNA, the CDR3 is TGCGCCAGCAGCCAAGGACAGGGACGTCAGCCCCAGCATTTT.

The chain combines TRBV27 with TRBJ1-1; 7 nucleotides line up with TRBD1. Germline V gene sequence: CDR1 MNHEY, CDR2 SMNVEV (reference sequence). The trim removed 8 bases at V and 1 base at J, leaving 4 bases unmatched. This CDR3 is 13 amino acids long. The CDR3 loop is CASSTGKNTEAFF. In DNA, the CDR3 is TGTGCCAGCTCGACAGGGAAGAACACTGAAGCTTTCTTT.

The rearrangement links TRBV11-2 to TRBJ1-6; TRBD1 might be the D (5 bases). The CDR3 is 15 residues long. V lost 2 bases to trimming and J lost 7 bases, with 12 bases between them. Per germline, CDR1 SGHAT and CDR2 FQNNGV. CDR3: CASSLNRGTNSPLHF. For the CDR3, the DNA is TGTGCCAGCAGCTTAAATCGGGGGACGAATTCACCCCTCCACTTT.

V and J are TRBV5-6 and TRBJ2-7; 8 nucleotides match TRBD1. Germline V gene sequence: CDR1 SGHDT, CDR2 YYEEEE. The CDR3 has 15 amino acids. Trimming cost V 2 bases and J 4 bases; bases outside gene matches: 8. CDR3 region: CASSFGQGVRYEQYF. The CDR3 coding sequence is TGTGCCAGCAGCTTCGGACAGGGTGTTCGGTACGAGCAGTACTTC.

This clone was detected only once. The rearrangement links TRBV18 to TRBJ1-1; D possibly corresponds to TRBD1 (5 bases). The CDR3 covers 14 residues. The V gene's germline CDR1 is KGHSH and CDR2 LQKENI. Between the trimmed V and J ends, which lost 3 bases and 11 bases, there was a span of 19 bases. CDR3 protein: CASSPVQGRVEAFF. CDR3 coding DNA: TGTGCCAGCTCACCGGTCCAGGGAAGGGTGGAGGCTTTCTTT. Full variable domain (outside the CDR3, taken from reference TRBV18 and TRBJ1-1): NAGVMQNPRHLVRRRGQEARLRCSPMKGHSHVYWYRQLPEEGLKFMVYLQKENIIDESGMPKERFSAEFPKEGPSILRIQQVVRGDSAAYFCASSPVQGRVEAFFGQGTRLTVV.

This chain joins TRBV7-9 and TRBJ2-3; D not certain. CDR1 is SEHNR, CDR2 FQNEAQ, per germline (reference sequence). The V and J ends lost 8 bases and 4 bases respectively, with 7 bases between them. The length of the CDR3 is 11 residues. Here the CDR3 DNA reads TGTGCCAGCCTCCGTGCAGATACGCAGTATTTT. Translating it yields CASLRADTQYF.

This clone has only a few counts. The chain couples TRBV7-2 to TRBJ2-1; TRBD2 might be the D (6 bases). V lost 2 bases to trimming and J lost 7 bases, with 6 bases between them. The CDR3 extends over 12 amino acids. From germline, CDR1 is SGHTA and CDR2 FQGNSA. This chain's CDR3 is CASSLRGNEQFF. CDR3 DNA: TGTGCCAGCAGCTTACGGGGGAATGAGCAGTTCTTC. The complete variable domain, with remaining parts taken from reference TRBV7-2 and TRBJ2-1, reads GAGVSQSPSNKVTEKGKDVELRCDPISGHTALYWYRQSLGQGLEFLIYFQGNSAPDKSGLPSDRFSAERTGGSVSTLTIQRTQQEDSAVYLCASSLRGNEQFFGPGTRLTVL.

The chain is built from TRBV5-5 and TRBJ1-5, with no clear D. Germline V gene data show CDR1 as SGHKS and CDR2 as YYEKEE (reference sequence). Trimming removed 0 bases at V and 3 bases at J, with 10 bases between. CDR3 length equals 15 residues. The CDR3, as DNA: TGTGCCAGCAGCTTGGGAGGGTTCGACAATCAGCCCCAGCATTTT. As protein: CASSLGGFDNQPQHF.

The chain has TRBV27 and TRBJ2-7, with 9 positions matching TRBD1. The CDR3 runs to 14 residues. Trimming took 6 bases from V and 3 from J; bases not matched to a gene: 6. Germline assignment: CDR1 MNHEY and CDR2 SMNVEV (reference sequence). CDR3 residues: CASSKWDRVYEQYF. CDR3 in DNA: TGTGCCAGCAGCAAGTGGGACAGGGTCTACGAGCAGTACTTC.

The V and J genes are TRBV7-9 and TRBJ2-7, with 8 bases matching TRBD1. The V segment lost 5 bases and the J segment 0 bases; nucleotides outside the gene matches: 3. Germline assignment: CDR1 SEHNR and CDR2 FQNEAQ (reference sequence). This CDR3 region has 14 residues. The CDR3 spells CASSTTGGSYEQYF. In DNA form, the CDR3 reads TGTGCCAGCAGCACCACAGGGGGCTCCTACGAGCAGTACTTC.

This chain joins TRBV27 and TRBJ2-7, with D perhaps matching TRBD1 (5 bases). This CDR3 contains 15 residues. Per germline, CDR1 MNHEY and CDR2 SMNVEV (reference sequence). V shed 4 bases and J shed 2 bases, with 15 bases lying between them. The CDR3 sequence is CASSSHRQTPYEQYF. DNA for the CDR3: TGTGCCAGCAGTTCCCATAGACAGACCCCCTACGAGCAGTACTTC.

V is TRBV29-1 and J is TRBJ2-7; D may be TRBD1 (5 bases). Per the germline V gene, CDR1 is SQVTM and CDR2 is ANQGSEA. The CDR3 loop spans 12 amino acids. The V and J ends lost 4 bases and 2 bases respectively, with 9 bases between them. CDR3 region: CSVVDSPYEQYF. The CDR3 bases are TGCAGCGTTGTAGACAGTCCCTACGAGCAGTACTTC.

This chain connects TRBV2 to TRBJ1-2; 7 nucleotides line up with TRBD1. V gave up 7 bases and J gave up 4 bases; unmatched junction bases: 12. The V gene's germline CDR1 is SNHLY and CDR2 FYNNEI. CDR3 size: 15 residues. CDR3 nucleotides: TGTGCCAGCACATTAAACAAGGGGGCGGGCTATGGCTACACCTTC. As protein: CASTLNKGAGYGYTF.

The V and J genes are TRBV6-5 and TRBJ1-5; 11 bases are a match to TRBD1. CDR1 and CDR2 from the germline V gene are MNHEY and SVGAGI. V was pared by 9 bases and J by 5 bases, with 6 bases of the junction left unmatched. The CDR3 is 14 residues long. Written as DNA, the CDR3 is TGTGCCAGTACGGGACAGGGGGGGTATCAGCCCCAGCATTTT. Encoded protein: CASTGQGGYQPQHF.

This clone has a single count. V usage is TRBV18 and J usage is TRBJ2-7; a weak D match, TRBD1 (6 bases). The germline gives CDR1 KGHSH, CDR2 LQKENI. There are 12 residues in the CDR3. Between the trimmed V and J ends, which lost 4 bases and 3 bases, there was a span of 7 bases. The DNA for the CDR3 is TGTGCCAGCTCACGGACAGACTACGAGCAGTACTTC. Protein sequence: CASSRTDYEQYF.

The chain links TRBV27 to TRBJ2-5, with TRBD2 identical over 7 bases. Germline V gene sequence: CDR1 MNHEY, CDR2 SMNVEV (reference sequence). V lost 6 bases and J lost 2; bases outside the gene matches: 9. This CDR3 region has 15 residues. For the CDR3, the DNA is TGTGCCAGCAGCAGAGCGGGGCCGGGGCAAGAGACCCAGTACTTC. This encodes CASSRAGPGQETQYF.

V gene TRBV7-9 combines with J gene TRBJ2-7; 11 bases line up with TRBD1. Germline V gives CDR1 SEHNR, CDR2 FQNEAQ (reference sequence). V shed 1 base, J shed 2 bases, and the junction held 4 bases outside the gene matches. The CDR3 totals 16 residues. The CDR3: CASSLEAGQGAYEQYF. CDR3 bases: TGTGCCAGCAGCTTAGAGGCGGGACAGGGGGCCTACGAGCAGTACTTC.

This chain's CDR3 is CASSPQGTMGETQYF. In DNA form, the CDR3 reads TGTGCCAGCAGCCCGCAGGGGACTATGGGCGAGACCCAGTACTTC. The chain employs TRBV7-8 and TRBJ2-5; maybe TRBD2 (7 bases). V was clipped by 5 bases and J by 5 bases, with 18 bases between them. CDR1 is SGHVS and CDR2 is FQNEAQ in the germline V gene. The CDR3 covers 15 residues.

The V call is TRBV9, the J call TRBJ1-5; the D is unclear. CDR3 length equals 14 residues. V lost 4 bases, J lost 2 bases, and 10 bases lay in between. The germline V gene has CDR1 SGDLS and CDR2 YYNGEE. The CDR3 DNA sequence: TGTGCCAGCAGCCCCGACGGAGGCAATCAGCCCCAGCATTTT. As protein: CASSPDGGNQPQHF.

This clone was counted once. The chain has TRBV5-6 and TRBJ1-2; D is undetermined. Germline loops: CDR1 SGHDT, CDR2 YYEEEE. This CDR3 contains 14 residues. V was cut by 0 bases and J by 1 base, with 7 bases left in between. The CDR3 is CASSLGSFNYGYTF. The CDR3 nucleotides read TGTGCCAGCAGCTTGGGTTCGTTTAACTATGGCTACACCTTC. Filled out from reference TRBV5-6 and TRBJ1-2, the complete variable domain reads DAGVTQSPTHLIKTRGQQVTLRCSPKSGHDTVSWYQQALGQGPQFIFQYYEEEERQRGNFPDRFSGHQFPNYSSELNVNALLLGDSALYLCASSLGSFNYGYTFGSGTRLTVV.

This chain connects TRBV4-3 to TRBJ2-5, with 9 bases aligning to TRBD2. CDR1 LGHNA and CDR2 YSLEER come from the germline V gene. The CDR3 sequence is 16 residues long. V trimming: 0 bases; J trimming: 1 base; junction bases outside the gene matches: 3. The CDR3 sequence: CASSQDLAGLQETQYF. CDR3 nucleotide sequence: TGCGCCAGCAGCCAAGATCTAGCGGGGCTCCAAGAGACCCAGTACTTC.

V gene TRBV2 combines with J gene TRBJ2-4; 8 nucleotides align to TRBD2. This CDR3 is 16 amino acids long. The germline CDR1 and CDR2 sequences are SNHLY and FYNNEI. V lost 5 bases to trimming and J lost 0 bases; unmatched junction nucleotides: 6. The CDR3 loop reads CASSPSGGLAKNIQYF. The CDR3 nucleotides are TGTGCCAGCAGTCCTTCGGGGGGGCTAGCCAAAAACATTCAGTACTTC.

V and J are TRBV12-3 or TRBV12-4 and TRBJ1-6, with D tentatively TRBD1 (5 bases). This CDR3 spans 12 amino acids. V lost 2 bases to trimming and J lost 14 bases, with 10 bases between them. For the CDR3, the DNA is TGTGCCAGCAGTTTATATCGGGGGACCCTCCACTTT. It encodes CASSLYRGTLHF.

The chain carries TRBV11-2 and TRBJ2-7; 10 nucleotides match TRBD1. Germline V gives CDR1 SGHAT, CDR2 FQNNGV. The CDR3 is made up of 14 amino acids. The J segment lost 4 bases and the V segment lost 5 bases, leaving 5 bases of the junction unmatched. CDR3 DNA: TGTGCCAGCAGCCCCCCGGGACAGGGGTACGAGCAGTACTTC. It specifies CASSPPGQGYEQYF. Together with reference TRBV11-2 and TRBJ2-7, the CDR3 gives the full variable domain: EAGVAQSPRYKIIEKRQSVAFWCNPISGHATLYWYQQILGQGPKLLIQFQNNGVVDDSQLPKDRFSAERLKGVDSTLKIQPAKLEDSAVYLCASSPPGQGYEQYFGPGTRLTVT.

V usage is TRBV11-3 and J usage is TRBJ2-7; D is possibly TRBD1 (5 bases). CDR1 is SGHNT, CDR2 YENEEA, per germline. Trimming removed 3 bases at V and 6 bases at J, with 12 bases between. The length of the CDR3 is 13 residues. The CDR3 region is CASSLQPRGEQYF. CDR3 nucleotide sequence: TGTGCCAGCAGCTTGCAACCAAGGGGCGAGCAGTACTTC. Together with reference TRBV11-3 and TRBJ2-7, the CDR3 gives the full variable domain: EAGVVQSPRYKIIEKKQPVAFWCNPISGHNTLYWYLQNLGQGPELLIRYENEEAVDDSQLPKDRFSAERLKGVDSTLKIQPAELGDSAVYLCASSLQPRGEQYFGPGTRLTVT.

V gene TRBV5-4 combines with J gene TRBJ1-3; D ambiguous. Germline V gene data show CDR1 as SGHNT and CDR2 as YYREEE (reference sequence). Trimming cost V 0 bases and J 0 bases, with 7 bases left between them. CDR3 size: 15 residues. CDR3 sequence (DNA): TGTGCCAGCAGCTTGGACGCCGGCTCTGGAAACACCATATATTTT. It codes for CASSLDAGSGNTIYF.

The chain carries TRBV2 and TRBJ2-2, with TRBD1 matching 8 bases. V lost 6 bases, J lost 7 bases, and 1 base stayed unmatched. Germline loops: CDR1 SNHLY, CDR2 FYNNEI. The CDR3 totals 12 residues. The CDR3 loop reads CASSRGRGELFF. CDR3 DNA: TGTGCCAGCAGCAGGGGGCGCGGGGAGCTGTTTTTT.

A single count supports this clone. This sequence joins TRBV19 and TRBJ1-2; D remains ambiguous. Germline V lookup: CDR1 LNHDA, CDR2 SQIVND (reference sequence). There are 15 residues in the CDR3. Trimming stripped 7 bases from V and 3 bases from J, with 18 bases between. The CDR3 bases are TGTGCCAGTAACGGCGGCCTTTTGGCGGACTATGGCTACACCTTC. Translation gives CASNGGLLADYGYTF.

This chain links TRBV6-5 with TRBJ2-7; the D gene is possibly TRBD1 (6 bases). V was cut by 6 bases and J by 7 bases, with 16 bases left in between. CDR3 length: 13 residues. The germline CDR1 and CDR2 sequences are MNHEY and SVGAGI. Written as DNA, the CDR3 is TGTGCCAGCAGCTATCTCACAGGGAGAGAGCAGTACTTC. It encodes CASSYLTGREQYF.